This T cell receptor beta chain was identified in a study of CD4 and CD8 cells across lung adenocarcinoma regions. Ten or more counts support this clonotype. MiXCR was run by TCRdb on the PCR reads, yielding one entry per CDR3 protein. The sample lists about 27,000 distinct CDR3 sequences; around 53% were seen once. This CDR3 spans 14 amino acids. Germline V gene sequence: CDR1 SGHTA, CDR2 FQGNSA. The receptor was isolated from a male donor with lung adenocarcinoma. The CD4 and CD8 labels of this study may be unreliable. The sample taken for sequencing was CD8+ T cells from the center of a lung tumor. The chain joins TRBV7-2 to TRBJ2-1; tentative D call: TRBD2 (5 bases). The J call may be incorrect, as the DNA end agrees better with TRBJ2-7. Here the CDR3 DNA reads TGTGCCAGCAGCTTAGAATACCTAGCAAGCGAGCAGTACTTC. Translated, it gives CASSLEYLASEQYF.